The clone carrying this T cell receptor (beta chain) appeared a few times. These data originate in a study of T-cell memory formation after mild COVID-19. The CDR3 totals 15 residues. V dropped 3 bases and J dropped 9; count of bases not matched to a gene: 13. The germline V gene has CDR1 DFQATT and CDR2 SNEGSKA (reference sequence). TCRdb ran MiXCR on the 5' RACE reads and lists one entry per CDR3 protein. The repertoire holds approximately 150,000 distinct CDR3 sequences, 15% to 20% seen once, with about 2.1% in the top ten. Sequenced: PBMCs or a T cell subset sorted from them (not recorded which). This clonotype originated in an adult woman who had mild COVID-19 (a few samples of this study predate the infection). Cell type and time point are not known. J is TRBJ2-1 and V is TRBV20-1; the match to TRBD2 covers 8 bases. The CDR3 here is CSASLTGTRAREQFF. The CDR3 region has the DNA TGCAGTGCTAGTCTAACCGGGACTAGGGCGCGTGAGCAGTTCTTC.